This is a list of T cell receptor beta chains from one sample in a study of OX40 agonist ivuxolimab in advanced cancers. The data were produced by immunoSEQ multiplex PCR, yet TCRdb's version contains in-frame clones alone and is incomplete. The sample has 39,000 or so clones; around 90% are singletons. This specimen consisted of CD4+ or CD8+ T cells sorted from blood, obtained in a trial of the OX40 agonist ivuxolimab. These receptors were obtained from an adult with an advanced solid tumor such as melanoma, head and neck, liver or kidney cancer. The CDR3 runs from the conserved cysteine through the conserved F or W. D genes are given only for firm matches. A clone size is listed for some rows: how often the clone was seen (once, few, many), or a class if it is expanded.

V gene: TRBV4-3
J gene: TRBJ2-5
clone size: NA
D gene: TRBD2
CDR3 DNA: TGCGCCAGCAGCCAGAAGCGCGGGACTAGCGGCCAAGAGACCCAGTACTTC
CDR3 protein: CASSQKRGTSGQETQYF

V gene: TRBV27
J gene: TRBJ2-5
clone size: NA
D gene: TRBD1
CDR3 DNA: TGTGCCAGCAGTGCTGGGACAGGCGCGACCCAGTACTTC
CDR3 protein: CASSAGTGATQYF

V gene: TRBV10-1
J gene: TRBJ2-5
clone size: NA
D gene: NA
CDR3 DNA: TGCGCCAGCAGTGAGTCAGGGGCAGGACGAGAGACCCAGTACTTC
CDR3 protein: CASSESGAGRETQYF

V gene: TRBV6-6
J gene: TRBJ2-7
clone size: NA
D gene: TRBD2
CDR3 DNA: TGTGCCAGCAGTTACGGGACTAGCGGGCACTACGAGCAGTACTTC
CDR3 protein: CASSYGTSGHYEQYF

V gene: TRBV7-2
J gene: TRBJ2-2
clone size: NA
D gene: NA
CDR3 DNA: TGTGCCAGCAGCGCCCAGGAGCTTTGGAACACCGGGGAGCTGTTTTTT
CDR3 protein: CASSAQELWNTGELFF

V gene: TRBV11-3
J gene: TRBJ2-7
clone size: NA
D gene: NA
CDR3 DNA: TGTGCCAGCAGCTTCAGAGGACTTAACAACGAGCAGTACTTC
CDR3 protein: CASSFRGLNNEQYF

V gene: TRBV7-9
J gene: TRBJ1-1
clone size: once
D gene: NA
CDR3 DNA: TGTGCCAGCAGCTCAACCCGTTCAGGGATGGGCACTGAAGCTTTCTTT
CDR3 protein: CASSSTRSGMGTEAFF

V gene: TRBV9
J gene: TRBJ2-1
clone size: NA
D gene: NA
CDR3 DNA: TGTGCCAGCAGCCCCGCGGCATCAACCTACAATGAGCAGTTCTTC
CDR3 protein: CASSPAASTYNEQFF

V gene: TRBV28
J gene: TRBJ2-5
clone size: NA
D gene: TRBD2
CDR3 DNA: TGTGCCAGCAGTCTAATAGCGGGAGTTGCTGGGACCCAGTACTTC
CDR3 protein: CASSLIAGVAGTQYF

V gene: TRBV19
J gene: TRBJ2-7
clone size: NA
D gene: NA
CDR3 DNA: TGTGCCAGTAGTACAGGGACCTACGAGCAGTACTTC
CDR3 protein: CASSTGTYEQYF

V gene: TRBV11-2
J gene: TRBJ2-7
clone size: NA
D gene: TRBD2
CDR3 DNA: TGTGCCAGCAGCTTAGCTGCGGGAGGGTACGAGCAGTACTTC
CDR3 protein: CASSLAAGGYEQYF

V gene: TRBV28
J gene: TRBJ2-7
clone size: medium-sized
D gene: TRBD2
CDR3 DNA: TGTGCCAGCAGTTCCCCCACTAGCGGGGTTACCTACGAGCAGTACTTC
CDR3 protein: CASSSPTSGVTYEQYF

V gene: TRBV9
J gene: TRBJ2-7
clone size: NA
D gene: NA
CDR3 DNA: TGTGCCAGCAGCGTAACCGGTGATGACTACGAGCAGTACTTC
CDR3 protein: CASSVTGDDYEQYF

V gene: TRBV11-3
J gene: TRBJ2-5
clone size: NA
D gene: NA
CDR3 DNA: TGTGCCAGCAGCCCGGGGACCTATGGGGAGACCCAGTACTTC
CDR3 protein: CASSPGTYGETQYF

V gene: TRBV28
J gene: TRBJ2-1
clone size: NA
D gene: NA
CDR3 DNA: TGTGCCAGCAGTTTCGGCAGGGTTAGCAATGAGCAGTTCTTC
CDR3 protein: CASSFGRVSNEQFF

V gene: TRBV27
J gene: TRBJ2-1
clone size: NA
D gene: NA
CDR3 DNA: TGTGCCAGCAGTTTCACAGGGAATGAGCAGTTCTTC
CDR3 protein: CASSFTGNEQFF

V gene: TRBV5-6
J gene: TRBJ2-1
clone size: NA
D gene: TRBD2
CDR3 DNA: TGTGCCAGCAGCTGGGGACTATCCCTCAATGAGCAGTTCTTC
CDR3 protein: CASSWGLSLNEQFF

V gene: TRBV5-6
J gene: TRBJ2-7
clone size: NA
D gene: NA
CDR3 DNA: TGTGCCAGCAGCTTGAGACAGTCCTACGAGCAGTACTTC
CDR3 protein: CASSLRQSYEQYF

V gene: TRBV19
J gene: TRBJ2-7
clone size: NA
D gene: TRBD2
CDR3 DNA: TGTGCCAGTAGTATAACGGGGGGCTACGAGCAGTACTTC
CDR3 protein: CASSITGGYEQYF

V gene: TRBV7-9
J gene: TRBJ2-1
clone size: once
D gene: TRBD2
CDR3 DNA: TGTGCCAGCAGCTTACGCGGGAGCTCCTACAATGAGCAGTTCTTC
CDR3 protein: CASSLRGSSYNEQFF

V gene: TRBV4-1
J gene: TRBJ2-5
clone size: NA
D gene: NA
CDR3 DNA: TGCGCCAGCAGCCAAGAGGTCACGGGGACGCTCCAAGAGACCCAGTACTTC
CDR3 protein: CASSQEVTGTLQETQYF

V gene: TRBV30
J gene: TRBJ2-7
clone size: NA
D gene: NA
CDR3 DNA: TGTGCCTGGAGTGTACTGGGGGCAGAGGAGCAGTACTTC
CDR3 protein: CAWSVLGAEEQYF

V gene: TRBV5-4
J gene: TRBJ2-2
clone size: NA
D gene: TRBD1
CDR3 DNA: TGTGCCAGCAGCCCGACCGGGACAGGGATGACCGGGGAGCTGTTTTTT
CDR3 protein: CASSPTGTGMTGELFF

V gene: TRBV28
J gene: TRBJ2-5
clone size: NA
D gene: TRBD1
CDR3 DNA: TGTGCCAGCAGTTTACTGACAGGGACGGAGACCCAGTACTTC
CDR3 protein: CASSLLTGTETQYF

V gene: TRBV19
J gene: TRBJ2-2
clone size: NA
D gene: TRBD2
CDR3 DNA: TGTGGGTCGGGGGGAGAAGGTCCCGGGGAGCTGTTTTTT
CDR3 protein: CGSGGEGPGELFF

V gene: TRBV18
J gene: TRBJ2-3
clone size: NA
D gene: TRBD1
CDR3 DNA: TGTGCCAGCTCTCCTCAGGGGGCAGATACGCAGTATTTT
CDR3 protein: CASSPQGADTQYF

V gene: TRBV19
J gene: TRBJ2-3
clone size: NA
D gene: NA
CDR3 DNA: TGTGCCAGTAGTAACGTTTGGACAGATACGCAGTATTTT
CDR3 protein: CASSNVWTDTQYF

V gene: TRBV7-2
J gene: TRBJ2-7
clone size: once
D gene: NA
CDR3 DNA: TGTGCCAGCAGCGAATGGGGGTACGAGCAGTACTTC
CDR3 protein: CASSEWGYEQYF

V gene: TRBV5-1
J gene: TRBJ1-3
clone size: once
D gene: TRBD1
CDR3 DNA: TGCGCCAGCGGAAATACAGGGGCGGGTGGAAACACCATATATTTT
CDR3 protein: CASGNTGAGGNTIYF

V gene: TRBV6-4
J gene: TRBJ2-1
clone size: NA
D gene: TRBD2
CDR3 DNA: TGTGCCAGCAGTGGGCTAGCGGGGAACAATGAGCAGTTCTTC
CDR3 protein: CASSGLAGNNEQFF

V gene: TRBV27
J gene: TRBJ1-1
clone size: NA
D gene: TRBD1
CDR3 DNA: TGTGCCAGCAGTCCGACAGGGTACTGGGTCGGTGACACTGAAGCTTTCTTT
CDR3 protein: CASSPTGYWVGDTEAFF